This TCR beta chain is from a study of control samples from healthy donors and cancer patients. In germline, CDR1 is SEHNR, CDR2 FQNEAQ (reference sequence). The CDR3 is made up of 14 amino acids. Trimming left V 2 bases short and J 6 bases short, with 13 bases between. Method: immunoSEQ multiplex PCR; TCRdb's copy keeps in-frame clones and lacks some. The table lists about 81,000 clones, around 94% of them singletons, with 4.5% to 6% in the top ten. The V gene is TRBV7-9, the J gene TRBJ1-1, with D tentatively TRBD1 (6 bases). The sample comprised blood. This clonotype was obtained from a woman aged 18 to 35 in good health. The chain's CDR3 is CASSLQGIKAEAFF. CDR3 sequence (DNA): TGTGCCAGCAGCTTACAGGGGATTAAAGCTGAAGCTTTCTTT. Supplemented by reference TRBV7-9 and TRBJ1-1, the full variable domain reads DTGVSQNPRHKITKRGQNVTFRCDPISEHNRLYWYRQTLGQGPEFLTYFQNEAQLEKSRLLSDRFSAERPKGSFSTLEIQRTEQGDSAMYLCASSLQGIKAEAFFGQGTRLTVV.